Each of the 24 T cell receptor beta chains below was sequenced from the same sample in a study of blood T cell repertoires in COVID-19. Clones were read by immunoSEQ multiplex PCR, and TCRdb kept only the in-frame ones, dropping some. The profile shows about 58,000 clones, roughly 92% of them singletons. The specimen sequenced was peripheral blood. These receptors originate from a man between 45 and 60 years old with active COVID-19.

The rearrangement uses TRBV7-9 and TRBJ1-1, with 10 positions matching TRBD1. Germline-derived CDR1 and CDR2 are SEHNR and FQNEAQ (reference sequence). There are 14 residues in the CDR3. J lost 6 bases, V lost 5 bases, and 6 bases had no gene match. The CDR3 DNA reads TGTGCCAGCAGCCTTCAGACAGGGGGCTCTGAAGCTTTCTTT. It is translated as CASSLQTGGSEAFF. Filled out from reference TRBV7-9 and TRBJ1-1, the complete variable domain reads DTGVSQNPRHKITKRGQNVTFRCDPISEHNRLYWYRQTLGQGPEFLTYFQNEAQLEKSRLLSDRFSAERPKGSFSTLEIQRTEQGDSAMYLCASSLQTGGSEAFFGQGTRLTVV.

The count of this clone is one. The rearrangement uses TRBV3-1 (or the pseudogene TRBV3-2) and TRBJ1-1, with D tentatively TRBD1 (6 bases). The germline gives CDR1 LGHDT, CDR2 YNNKEL (reference sequence). With 1 base removed from V and 6 bases from J, the gap between germline ends came to 12 bases. The CDR3 contains 14 residues. The CDR3 sequence: CASSQARGAPEAFF. The CDR3 DNA reads TGTGCCAGCAGCCAAGCCAGGGGAGCCCCTGAAGCTTTCTTT.

The rearrangement links TRBV6-2 or TRBV6-3 to TRBJ2-1, with TRBD2 identical over 12 bases. The CDR3 sequence is 17 residues long. Per the germline V gene, CDR1 is MNHEY and CDR2 is SVGEGT. The V gene end was trimmed by 4 bases and the J gene end by 4 bases; junction bases not matched to a gene: 8. CDR3 nucleotides: TGTGCCAGCAGTTTCTCCCCTAGCGGGGGGGTATACAATGAGCAGTTCTTC. Translating it yields CASSFSPSGGVYNEQFF.

This chain links TRBV15 with TRBJ1-2; D not resolved. The CDR3 runs 15 residues. Trimming took 5 bases from V and 5 from J, leaving 18 bases between them. Germline V CDR1 and CDR2: LNHNV, YYDKDF (reference sequence). CDR3 sequence reads: CATSPDRGNSYGYTF. In nucleotides, the CDR3 is TGTGCCACCAGCCCTGATCGGGGAAATAGTTATGGCTACACCTTC.

This clone was seen once. The chain is built from TRBV5-1 and TRBJ2-2, with D possibly being TRBD2 (5 bases). V was cut by 0 bases and J by 6 bases, with 6 bases left in between. The CDR3 spans 13 residues. Germline assignment: CDR1 SGHRS and CDR2 YFSETQ. CDR3 DNA sequence: TGCGCCAGCAGCTTGGAAGCGGCCGGGGAGCTGTTTTTT. It translates to CASSLEAAGELFF.

The chain uses TRBV3-1 (or the pseudogene TRBV3-2) and TRBJ2-1; TRBD2 is a possible D gene (6 bases). CDR1 and CDR2 (germline): LGHDT, YNNKEL (reference sequence). Trimming removed 1 base at V and 3 bases at J, with 19 bases between. The CDR3 totals 18 residues. CDR3 bases: TGTGCCAGCAGCCAAGCTTTAGGACTACCAAAGTACTACAATGAGCAGTTCTTC. Amino acids: CASSQALGLPKYYNEQFF.

CDR3 residues: CASGPPLEGNTGELFF. CDR3 DNA sequence: TGTGCTAGTGGTCCTCCCTTAGAGGGGAACACCGGGGAGCTGTTTTTT. V usage is TRBV12-5 and J usage is TRBJ2-2; tentatively, D is TRBD2 (5 bases). Germline V gives CDR1 LGHNT, CDR2 FRNRAP. This CDR3 is 16 amino acids long. Trimming left V 5 bases short and J 1 base short, with 14 bases between.

The rearrangement uses TRBV4-1 and TRBJ1-1; TRBD1 is a possible D gene (6 bases). The CDR3 is 13 amino acids. The germline V and J ends were trimmed by 0 bases and 8 bases, with 10 bases remaining between them. The germline gives CDR1 MGHRA, CDR2 YSYEKL. The CDR3 DNA is TGCGCCAGCAGCCAAGAACCGACAGGAGAAGCTTTCTTT. Encoded protein: CASSQEPTGEAFF.

The V gene is TRBV15, the J gene TRBJ2-2; 8 bases agree with TRBD2. The trim removed 4 bases at V and 2 bases at J, leaving 3 bases unmatched. Germline lookup yields CDR1 LNHNV and CDR2 YYDKDF (reference sequence). This CDR3 contains 15 residues. As DNA, the CDR3 is TGTGCCACCAGCACGAGCGGGAGTAACACCGGGGAGCTGTTTTTT. The encoded protein is CATSTSGSNTGELFF.

The chain is built from TRBV25-1 and TRBJ1-4, with D possibly matching TRBD1 (6 bases). V lost 2 bases, J lost 4 bases, and 11 bases lay in between. The germline V gene has CDR1 MGHDK and CDR2 SYGVNS. CDR3 length: 15 residues. The CDR3 spells CASSELDSVNEKLFF. CDR3 DNA sequence: TGTGCCAGCAGTGAACTGGACAGCGTTAATGAAAAACTGTTTTTT.

The rearrangement joins TRBV4-2 to TRBJ1-2; 8 bases map to TRBD1. Per germline, CDR1 LGHNA and CDR2 YNFKEQ. The CDR3 loop spans 15 amino acids. With V trimmed by 4 bases and J by 4 bases, 8 bases remained unmatched. The CDR3 protein is CASSPDRVGTYGYTF. DNA of the CDR3: TGTGCCAGCAGCCCGGACAGGGTGGGGACCTATGGCTACACCTTC.

The chain recombines TRBV12-3 or TRBV12-4 with TRBJ2-4; tentatively, D is TRBD1 (6 bases). The CDR3 runs 12 residues. Deletions cut 8 bases from V and 10 bases from J, with 15 bases between. CDR3 nucleotide sequence: TGTGCCAGCCGGGACACCTCACCGATTCAGTACTTC. This encodes CASRDTSPIQYF.

The genes are TRBV29-1 and TRBJ2-5, with D uncertain. Trimming left V 5 bases short and J 4 bases short, with 8 bases between. Germline V gene sequence: CDR1 SQVTM, CDR2 ANQGSEA. CDR3 length equals 11 residues. This chain's CDR3 is CSVSSGETQYF. In DNA form, the CDR3 reads TGCAGCGTTTCATCGGGAGAGACCCAGTACTTC. The full variable domain, rest sourced from reference TRBV29-1 and TRBJ2-5, is SAVISQKPSRDICQRGTSLTIQCQVDSQVTMMFWYRQQPGQSLTLIATANQGSEATYESGFVIDKFPISRPNLTFSTLTVSNMSPEDSSIYLCSVSSGETQYFGPGTRLLVL.

The chain recombines TRBV11-3 with TRBJ2-7; tentative D call: TRBD1 (6 bases). V was shortened by 3 bases and J by 2 bases, with 8 bases between the two germline ends. The CDR3 is made up of 13 amino acids. CDR1 is SGHNT, CDR2 YENEEA, per germline. The CDR3 coding sequence is TGTGCCAGCAGCTTTTACAGGGCCTACGAGCAGTACTTC. Its translation: CASSFYRAYEQYF.

V usage is TRBV18 and J usage is TRBJ2-5; the match to TRBD1 covers 8 bases. The CDR3 loop spans 16 amino acids. The trim removed 3 bases at V and 4 bases at J, leaving 10 bases unmatched. In germline, CDR1 is KGHSH, CDR2 LQKENI. The CDR3 coding sequence is TGTGCCAGCTCACCTTCAGGGGGCGCTTATAGAGAGACCCAGTACTTC. It encodes CASSPSGGAYRETQYF.

This chain links TRBV6-2 or TRBV6-3 with TRBJ1-1; D ambiguous. Germline V lookup: CDR1 MNHEY, CDR2 SVGEGT. This CDR3 region has 15 residues. Between the trimmed V and J ends, which lost 2 bases and 3 bases, there was a span of 13 bases. DNA for the CDR3: TGTGCCAGCAGTTACGGGGTAGGGAGATACACTGAAGCTTTCTTT. Translating gives CASSYGVGRYTEAFF.

The CDR3 coding sequence is TGTGCCAGTAGTATAGGAGCGGGAGTTTATTCCGGGGAGCTGTTTTTT. It is translated as CASSIGAGVYSGELFF. The rearrangement links TRBV19 to TRBJ2-2, with 8 bases matching TRBD2. CDR1 is LNHDA and CDR2 is SQIVND in the germline V gene (reference sequence). The CDR3 totals 16 residues. The trim removed 1 base at V and 6 bases at J, leaving 7 bases unmatched.

The chain's CDR3 is CASSPNRGGPPSTDTQYF. The CDR3 region has the DNA TGTGCCAGCAGTCCAAACAGGGGAGGACCTCCTAGCACAGATACGCAGTATTTT. The V gene is TRBV6-6, the J gene TRBJ2-3, with D tentatively TRBD1 (7 bases). CDR3 size: 18 residues. V gave up 5 bases and J gave up 0 bases, with 21 bases separating them. Germline V gene lookup returns CDR1 MNHNY and CDR2 SVGAGI (reference sequence).

J is TRBJ2-1 and V is TRBV3-1 (or the pseudogene TRBV3-2); D is perhaps TRBD2 (6 bases). Germline V gene sequence: CDR1 LGHDT, CDR2 YNNKEL (reference sequence). This CDR3 contains 14 residues. The V gene lost 4 bases and the J gene lost 8 bases, with 15 bases spanning the gap. This chain's CDR3 is CASSRTMFEDEQFF. The CDR3 nucleotides are TGTGCCAGCAGCCGGACTATGTTTGAGGATGAGCAGTTCTTC.

The J gene is TRBJ1-2, the V gene TRBV7-8; 7 nucleotides agree with TRBD1. The junction had 12 bases not matched to a gene; V was cut back by 4 bases and J by 4 bases. Germline CDR1 reads SGHVS; CDR2 reads FQNEAQ. This CDR3 has 16 residues. Here the CDR3 DNA reads TGTGCCAGCAGCTCCCGGACAGGCCTAGCGACCTATGGCTACACCTTC. Its translation is CASSSRTGLATYGYTF.

V usage is TRBV4-3 and J usage is TRBJ1-1; D uncertain. Germline V gene sequence: CDR1 LGHNA, CDR2 YSLEER. Trimming stripped 0 bases from V and 1 base from J, with 9 bases between. The CDR3 totals 15 residues. The CDR3 loop reads CASSQELGRNTEAFF. Here the CDR3 DNA reads TGCGCCAGCAGCCAAGAATTGGGCAGGAACACTGAAGCTTTCTTT.

The gene calls are TRBV27 and TRBJ2-2; D not resolved. From germline, CDR1 is MNHEY and CDR2 SMNVEV (reference sequence). CDR3 length equals 16 residues. V was cut by 2 bases and J by 3 bases, with 13 bases left in between. The CDR3 nucleotides are TGTGCCAGCAGTTTAGTGGCAGGCTTAGACACCGGGGAGCTGTTTTTT. Amino acids: CASSLVAGLDTGELFF.

This clone has only one observation. The chain couples TRBV23-1 to TRBJ1-1; 9 bases line up with TRBD1. TRBV23-1 is annotated as an ORF whose role is uncertain. V trimming: 2 bases; J trimming: 8 bases; junction bases outside the gene matches: 15. The CDR3 runs to 17 residues. CDR3 in amino acids: CASSQRPGTGPPGEAFF. The CDR3 bases are TGCGCCAGCAGTCAACGTCCCGGGACAGGGCCACCTGGCGAAGCTTTCTTT.

This clone appeared a single time. V is TRBV28 and J is TRBJ2-5, with 8 bases aligning to TRBD2. The CDR3 covers 16 residues. Germline-derived CDR1 and CDR2 are MDHEN and SYDVKM. The V gene end was trimmed by 5 bases and the J gene end by 5 bases; junction bases not matched to a gene: 13. The CDR3 is CASSKPSGGGLETQYF. For the CDR3, the DNA is TGTGCCAGCAGTAAACCCTCCGGGGGGGGGCTGGAGACCCAGTACTTC.